The present T cell receptor (beta chain) was sequenced within a study of blood T cell repertoires in COVID-19. Sequencing was performed with immunoSEQ multiplex PCR; in TCRdb, only in-frame clones are kept and a portion is missing. The sample has 150,000 to 200,000 clones; roughly nine tenths are singletons. The material sequenced was PBMCs or T cells enriched from blood (not recorded which). The sequence was obtained from a middle-aged woman with acute COVID-19.

The CDR3 DNA follows: TGTGCCAGCAGCTTAACCATACACGGGGATTCGCTTCAGCCCCAGCATTTT. Amino acid sequence: CASSLTIHGDSLQPQHF. The genes are TRBV7-3 and TRBJ1-5, with unresolved D. Looked up from germline, CDR1 is SGHTA and CDR2 is FQGTGA. This CDR3 contains 17 residues. V lost 0 bases and J 6 bases, leaving 18 bases between the germline ends.